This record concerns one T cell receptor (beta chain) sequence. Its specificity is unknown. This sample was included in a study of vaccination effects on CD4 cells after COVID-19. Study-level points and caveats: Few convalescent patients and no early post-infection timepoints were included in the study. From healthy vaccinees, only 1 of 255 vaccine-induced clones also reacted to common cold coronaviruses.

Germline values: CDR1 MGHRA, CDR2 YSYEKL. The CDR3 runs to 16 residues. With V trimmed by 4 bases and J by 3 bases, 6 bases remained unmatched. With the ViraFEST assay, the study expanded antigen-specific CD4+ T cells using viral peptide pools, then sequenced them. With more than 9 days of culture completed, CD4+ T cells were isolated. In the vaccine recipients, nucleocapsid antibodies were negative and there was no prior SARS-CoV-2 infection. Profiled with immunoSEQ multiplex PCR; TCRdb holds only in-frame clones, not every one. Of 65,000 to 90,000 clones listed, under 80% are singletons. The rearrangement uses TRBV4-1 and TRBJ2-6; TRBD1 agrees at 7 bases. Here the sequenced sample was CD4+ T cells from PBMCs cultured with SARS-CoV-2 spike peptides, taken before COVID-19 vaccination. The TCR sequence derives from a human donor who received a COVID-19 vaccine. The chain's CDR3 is CASSLRRDSGANVLTF. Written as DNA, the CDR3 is TGCGCCAGCAGCCTAAGACGGGACAGTGGGGCCAACGTCCTGACTTTC.